This TCR beta chain appears in the sequencing data of a study of shared clonotypes between healthy human individuals. Study information: Sampling drew on donors who were a couple of women and a few men aged 18 to 49.

CDR1 SEHNR and CDR2 FQNEAQ come from the germline V gene (reference sequence). V was clipped by 4 bases and J by 8 bases; unmatched bases: 13. This CDR3 region has 16 residues. Comments on this clone: No antigen is known for it.

CD45RO-negative, CCR7-positively selected cells formed the naive CD8 fraction, excluding terminally differentiated effector memory CD45RA+ cells. Sequenced by immunoSEQ multiplex PCR; TCRdb stores in-frame clones only, minus some. The table lists around 580,000 clones, about 98% of them singletons. Overall study findings and caveats: Clonotypes which were not shared had lower generation probabilities than clonotypes that all four donors shared. Estimated richness values were generally larger in naive subsets than in memory subsets.

This TCR was recovered from a man aged 25 to 45 in good health. The V gene is TRBV7-9, the J gene TRBJ1-4, with 7 bases matching TRBD1. The material sequenced was naive CD8+ T cells sorted from blood. CDR3 sequence: CASSYYSNRGGEKLFF. The CDR3 DNA sequence: TGTGCCAGCAGCTACTACTCAAACAGGGGAGGGGAAAAACTGTTTTTT.